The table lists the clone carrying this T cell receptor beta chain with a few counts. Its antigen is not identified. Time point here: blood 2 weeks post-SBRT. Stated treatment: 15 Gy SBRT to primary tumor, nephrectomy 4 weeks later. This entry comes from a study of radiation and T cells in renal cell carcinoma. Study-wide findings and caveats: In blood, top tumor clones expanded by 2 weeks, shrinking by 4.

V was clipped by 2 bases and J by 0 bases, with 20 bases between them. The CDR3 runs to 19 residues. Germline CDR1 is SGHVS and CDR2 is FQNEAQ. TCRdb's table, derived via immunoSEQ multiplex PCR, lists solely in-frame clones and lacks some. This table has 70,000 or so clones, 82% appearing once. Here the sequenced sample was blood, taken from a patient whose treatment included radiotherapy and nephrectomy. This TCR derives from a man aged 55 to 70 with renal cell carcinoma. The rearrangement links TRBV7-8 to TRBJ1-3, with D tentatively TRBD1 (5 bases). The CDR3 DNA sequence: TGTGCCAGCAGCTTATTTTCGGGACCGTCGGGGTTCTCTGGAAACACCATATATTTT. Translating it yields CASSLFSGPSGFSGNTIYF.